One and the same sample provided the 29 T cell receptor beta chains below, sequenced in a study of blood T cells in healthy people across ages (dated by TCRdb to the mid-2010s). The library was produced with 5' RACE. The instrument was an Illumina HiSeq 2500. A second PCR of 7 to 11 cycles was run with a J-beta primer mix and a sample-barcoded 5' primer. TCRdb handled the public reads itself, with Q25 trimming in fastp and clone calling in MiXCR, and kept productive beta chains. CDR3 protein sequences are deduplicated, and each keeps its most common genes and DNA. The sample table lists about 560,000 distinct CDR3 sequences, roughly a quarter of them with a count of one. The biggest ten clones account for approximately 3.6% of the sample. The sample was also linked to a second study, of T cells of mothers and their children.

The sample taken for sequencing was blood. Source of these receptors: a boy between 2 and 15 years old in good health.

On this clonotype: At one end the junction does not follow the germline gene, possibly because of a read error. The chain links TRBV5-1 to TRBJ1-2; D perhaps matches TRBD1 (6 bases). Germline CDR1 and CDR2: SGHRS and YFSETQ. The CDR3 is made up of 13 amino acids. DNA for the CDR3: TGCGCCAGCAGCCCCCGACAGGATTATGGCTCCACCTTC. This codes for CASSPRQDYGSTF.

This clonotype was seen at least ten times. The chain uses TRBV30 and TRBJ2-5; D gene ambiguous. The CDR3 extends over 13 amino acids. Trimming shortened V by 4 bases and J by 3 bases, and 12 bases separated the two germline ends. The germline V gene has CDR1 GTSNPN and CDR2 SVGIG (reference sequence). In DNA form, the CDR3 reads TGTGCCTGGAATGTACCAAGTGAAGAGACCCAGTACTTC. It is translated as CAWNVPSEETQYF.

This clonotype showed up just a few times. The CDR3 nucleotides read TGTGCCAGCAGCTTATTCAATTGGGAGTCTGAGCAGTTCTTC. It translates to CASSLFNWESEQFF. This sequence joins TRBV7-6 and TRBJ2-5, with a possible D match to TRBD2 (5 bases). The DNA end favors TRBJ2-1, so the J call may be wrong. This CDR3 contains 14 residues. Germline V CDR1 and CDR2: SGHVS, FNYEAQ.

The genes are TRBV3-1 and TRBJ1-2; 7 bases map to TRBD1. J was trimmed by 5 bases and V by 4 bases; bases with no gene match: 10. This CDR3 has 15 residues. Germline lookup yields CDR1 LGHDT and CDR2 YNNKEL (reference sequence). Here the CDR3 reads CASSRGYRGGYGYTF. As DNA, the CDR3 is TGTGCCAGCAGCCGGGGATACAGGGGAGGATATGGCTACACCTTC.

This clonotype was seen once. The chain uses TRBV6-6 and TRBJ2-4; D perhaps matches TRBD2 (5 bases). Between the trimmed V and J ends, which lost 6 bases and 10 bases, there was a span of 10 bases. The CDR3 has 11 residues. CDR1 and CDR2 from the germline V gene are MNHNY and SVGAGI (reference sequence). This chain's CDR3 is CASRDLDIQYF. The CDR3 DNA is TGTGCCAGCAGGGACTTGGATATTCAGTACTTC.

This chain links TRBV14 with TRBJ2-5; TRBD2 might be the D (6 bases). Trimming left V 0 bases short and J 4 bases short, with 12 bases between. CDR1 is SGHDN, CDR2 FVKESK, per germline. This CDR3 has 15 amino acids. The DNA of the CDR3 is TGTGCCAGCAGCCAAGATACCCAGCGGGTAGAGACCCAGTACTTC. This translates into CASSQDTQRVETQYF.

The chain uses TRBV4-3 and TRBJ2-7; 8 bases line up with TRBD2. With V trimmed by 3 bases and J by 2 bases, 6 bases remained unmatched. The CDR3 is 15 amino acids. Germline V gives CDR1 LGHNA, CDR2 YSLEER. CDR3 loop: CASSHTSGGPYEQYF. DNA for the CDR3: TGCGCCAGCAGCCATACTAGCGGTGGTCCCTACGAGCAGTACTTC.

This sequence joins TRBV9 and TRBJ2-5; tentatively, D is TRBD2 (6 bases). Germline CDR1 and CDR2: SGDLS and YYNGEE. V dropped 2 bases and J dropped 4 bases, with 18 bases sitting between them. The CDR3 consists of 16 residues. The CDR3 coding sequence is TGTGCCAGCAGCGTGGGAAGTGGGGGACTTTTAGAGACCCAGTACTTC. Translation: CASSVGSGGLLETQYF.

This clonotype was picked up a small number of times. CDR3 coding DNA: TGTGCCATCACCACCCCCTCCGGGAAGCAAGAGACCCAGTACTTC. Its protein product is CAITTPSGKQETQYF. V gene TRBV10-3 combines with J gene TRBJ2-5; weak D call: TRBD2 (5 bases). V gave up 7 bases and J gave up 2 bases, with 17 bases separating them. The CDR3 length is 15 residues. Germline CDR1 ENHRY, CDR2 SYGVKD.

This clonotype was seen a few times. The gene calls are TRBV9 and TRBJ2-3, with D possibly TRBD2 on 7 matching bases. V dropped 2 bases and J dropped 0 bases, with 13 bases sitting between them. The CDR3 runs 16 residues. Per germline, CDR1 SGDLS and CDR2 YYNGEE. The CDR3 nucleotides read TGTGCCAGCAGCGTGGTGGGGGGGGCTAGCACAGATACGCAGTATTTT. This codes for CASSVVGGASTDTQYF.

This chain links TRBV9 with TRBJ2-4; 7 nucleotides align to TRBD2. CDR1 is SGDLS and CDR2 is YYNGEE in the germline V gene. The CDR3 has 14 amino acids. The J segment lost 9 bases and the V segment lost 4 bases, leaving 10 bases of the junction unmatched. Here the CDR3 reads CASSPAGSGGIQYF. The CDR3 DNA is TGTGCCAGCAGCCCCGCAGGGTCGGGGGGCATTCAGTACTTC.

The chain joins TRBV6-6 to TRBJ2-5; 9 positions match TRBD2. The end of the DNA aligns better with TRBJ2-1, so the J call may be wrong. In germline, CDR1 is MNHNY, CDR2 SVGAGI (reference sequence). There are 15 residues in the CDR3. The CDR3: CASSPSSGGSGEQFF. In DNA form, the CDR3 reads TGTGCCAGCAGTCCCTCGAGCGGGGGGAGCGGGGAGCAGTTCTTC.

The sample holds one count of this clonotype. The V and J genes are TRBV11-2 and TRBJ2-7; no clear D. V gave up 2 bases and J gave up 2 bases, with 13 bases separating them. The CDR3 extends over 15 amino acids. CDR1 is SGHAT, CDR2 FQNNGV, per germline. Here the CDR3 reads CASSLIGLGTYEQYF. DNA of the CDR3: TGTGCCAGCAGCTTAATAGGATTGGGTACCTACGAGCAGTACTTC.

V usage is TRBV7-2 and J usage is TRBJ2-5, with TRBD2 identical over 10 bases. CDR3 length equals 15 residues. Trimming cost V 6 bases and J 3 bases; bases outside gene matches: 7. CDR1 and CDR2 (germline): SGHTA, FQGNSA. The CDR3 DNA follows: TGTGCCAGCAGTCAACTAGCGGGACGGGAAGAGACCCAGTACTTC. This translates into CASSQLAGREETQYF.

This clonotype has a handful of counts. At one end, the junction sequence differs from germline, possibly due to a read error. V is TRBV2 and J is TRBJ1-2; a possible D gene is TRBD1 (6 bases). Germline loops: CDR1 SNHLY, CDR2 FYNNEI. CDR3 size: 18 residues. The CDR3 is CASSEPAGGAGTKYGYTF. CDR3 DNA sequence: TGTGCCAGCAGTGAACCAGCGGGGGGCGCAGGGACTAAGTATGGCTACACCTTC.

The rearrangement uses TRBV7-6 and TRBJ1-6; no clear D. Deletions cut 1 base from V and 2 bases from J, with 15 bases between. CDR3 length: 18 amino acids. The V gene's germline CDR1 is SGHVS and CDR2 FNYEAQ. The CDR3 is CASSLERDGYPYNSPLHF. In nucleotides, the CDR3 is TGTGCCAGCAGCTTAGAGAGGGATGGTTACCCCTATAATTCACCCCTCCACTTT.

CDR3 nucleotides: TGTGCCAGCACTTCGCACGGTGGGGCTATGATGTACTTC. Encoded protein: CASTSHGGAMMYF. The chain has TRBV3-1 and TRBJ2-4; D perhaps matches TRBD1 (5 bases). CDR3 length equals 13 residues. The V end lost 7 bases, the J end lost 15 bases, and 22 bases lay between the germline ends. CDR1 and CDR2 (germline): LGHDT, YNNKEL (reference sequence).

The rearrangement joins TRBV27 to TRBJ2-7; 9 nucleotides align to TRBD1. V trimming: 1 base; J trimming: 7 bases; junction bases outside the gene matches: 20. The CDR3 has 19 amino acids. Germline V gives CDR1 MNHEY, CDR2 SMNVEV (reference sequence). The CDR3 sequence is CASSLYRPRQGGHLGEQYF. The CDR3 bases are TGTGCCAGCAGTTTATATAGACCCCGACAGGGGGGCCATTTAGGTGAGCAGTACTTC.

This clonotype was observed a few times. The V call is TRBV5-8, the J call TRBJ2-5, with D perhaps TRBD2 (5 bases). Germline CDR1 and CDR2: SGHTS and YDEGEE. The V end lost 5 bases, the J end lost 5 bases, and 19 bases lay between the germline ends. The CDR3 has 15 amino acids. The CDR3 protein is CASRNIRGNQETQYF. The CDR3 coding sequence is TGTGCCAGCAGAAATATACGGGGTAATCAGGAGACCCAGTACTTC.

The chain links TRBV12-5 to TRBJ1-5; no firm D call. The CDR3 covers 13 residues. CDR1 and CDR2 from the germline V gene are LGHNT and FRNRAP. Trimming removed 1 base from V and 5 bases from J, with 6 bases in between. The CDR3 DNA sequence: TGTGCTAGTGGTTTGGGTGGGGATCAGCCCCAGCATTTT. Translated, it gives CASGLGGDQPQHF.

This clonotype appeared a single time. The J gene is TRBJ2-5, the V gene TRBV2, with TRBD1 matching 7 bases. The V segment lost 5 bases and the J segment 1 base; nucleotides outside the gene matches: 13. Germline assignment: CDR1 SNHLY and CDR2 FYNNEI. The CDR3 has 17 residues. The CDR3 here is CASSLHNYDRAQETQYF. The CDR3 bases are TGTGCCAGCAGTCTCCATAACTACGACAGGGCCCAAGAGACCCAGTACTTC. The variable domain in full, with the rest retrieved from reference TRBV2 and TRBJ2-5, is EPEVTQTPSHQVTQMGQEVILRCVPISNHLYFYWYRQILGQKVEFLVSFYNNEISEKSEIFDDQFSVERPDGSNFTLKIRSTKLEDSAMYFCASSLHNYDRAQETQYFGPGTRLLVL.

This clonotype came up a few times. V is TRBV7-8 and J is TRBJ2-3; D perhaps matches TRBD1 (6 bases). V was pared by 6 bases and J by 3 bases, with 19 bases between. CDR1 SGHVS and CDR2 FQNEAQ come from the germline V gene. This CDR3 contains 16 residues. DNA for the CDR3: TGTGCCAGCAGTGCTACATGGGTCAGGGGAACAGATACGCAGTATTTT. It codes for CASSATWVRGTDTQYF.

This clonotype was counted a few times. The rearrangement joins TRBV6-6 to TRBJ2-2, with D tentatively TRBD1 (6 bases). This CDR3 has 12 amino acids. V gave up 10 bases and J gave up 7 bases, with 13 bases separating them. Germline CDR1 MNHNY, CDR2 SVGAGI (reference sequence). The CDR3 DNA follows: TGTGCCATCCTAACAGGGAGCGGGGAGCTGTTTTTT. Translated, it gives CAILTGSGELFF.

The chain has TRBV27 and TRBJ1-4, with D possibly TRBD1 on 6 matching bases. This CDR3 spans 13 amino acids. Germline CDR1 reads MNHEY; CDR2 reads SMNVEV (reference sequence). V shed 7 bases and J shed 12 bases, with 18 bases lying between them. In DNA, the CDR3 is TGTGCCAGCACCTCTGGTCCGGAGGGGGAACTGTTTTTT. As protein: CASTSGPEGELFF. Full variable domain (remainder filled in from reference TRBV27 and TRBJ1-4): EAQVTQNPRYLITVTGKKLTVTCSQNMNHEYMSWYRQDPGLGLRQIYYSMNVEVTDKGDVPEGYKVSRKEKRNFPLILESPSPNQTSLYFCASTSGPEGELFFGSGTQLSVL.

In its sample, this clonotype was seen a few times. The V gene is TRBV6-1, the J gene TRBJ1-2; 7 nucleotides line up with TRBD1. The CDR3 contains 14 residues. Trimming at V came to 6 bases and at J to 2 bases, leaving 6 bases not matched to a gene. Per germline, CDR1 MNHNS and CDR2 SASEGT. CDR3 in amino acids: CASRDHRGNYGYTF. The CDR3 bases are TGTGCCAGCAGGGACCACAGGGGAAACTATGGCTACACCTTC.

The rearrangement links TRBV12-3 or TRBV12-4 to TRBJ1-2; 10 bases align to TRBD1. The V segment lost 6 bases and the J segment 7 bases; nucleotides outside the gene matches: 5. The CDR3 sequence is 13 residues long. In nucleotides, the CDR3 is TGTGCCAGCAGCTCCGGGACAGGGGTTGGCTACACCTTC. Translated: CASSSGTGVGYTF.

This clonotype was detected a few times. V and J are TRBV20-1 and TRBJ1-2; TRBD1 matches at 7 bases. The CDR3 is 14 amino acids. V lost 6 bases to trimming and J lost 4 bases; unmatched junction nucleotides: 11. Germline lookup yields CDR1 DFQATT and CDR2 SNEGSKA (reference sequence). CDR3 residues: CSAPQGEGVYGYTF. CDR3 coding DNA: TGCAGTGCACCTCAGGGGGAGGGGGTCTATGGCTACACCTTC.

This clonotype has a count of ten or more. J is TRBJ2-2 and V is TRBV5-1; no reliable D call. The germline CDR1 and CDR2 sequences are SGHRS and YFSETQ. This CDR3 has 14 amino acids. The V end was cut by 0 bases, the J end by 7 bases, with 10 bases between. The CDR3 DNA is TGCGCCAGCAGCTTGGGATCCCCATACGGGGAGCTGTTTTTT. It specifies CASSLGSPYGELFF.

V usage is TRBV24-1 and J usage is TRBJ2-2; 7 positions agree with TRBD1. Trimming took 5 bases from V and 1 from J; bases not matched to a gene: 0. CDR1 and CDR2 (germline): KGHDR, SFDVKD. CDR3 length equals 14 residues. CDR3 coding DNA: TGTGCCACCAGTGGGACAGGGAACACCGGGGAGCTGTTTTTT. It codes for CATSGTGNTGELFF.